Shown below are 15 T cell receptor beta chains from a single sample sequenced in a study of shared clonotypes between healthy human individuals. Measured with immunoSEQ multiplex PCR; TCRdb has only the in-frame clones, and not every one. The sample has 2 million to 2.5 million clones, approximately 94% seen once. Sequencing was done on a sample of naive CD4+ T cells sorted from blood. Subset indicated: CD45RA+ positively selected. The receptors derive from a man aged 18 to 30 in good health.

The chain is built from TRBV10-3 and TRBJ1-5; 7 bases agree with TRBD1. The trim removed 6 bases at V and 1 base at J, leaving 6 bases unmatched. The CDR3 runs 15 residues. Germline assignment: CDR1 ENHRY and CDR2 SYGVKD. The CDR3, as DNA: TGTGCCATCAGCCAGGGGGGATCGAGCAATCAGCCCCAGCATTTT. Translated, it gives CAISQGGSSNQPQHF.

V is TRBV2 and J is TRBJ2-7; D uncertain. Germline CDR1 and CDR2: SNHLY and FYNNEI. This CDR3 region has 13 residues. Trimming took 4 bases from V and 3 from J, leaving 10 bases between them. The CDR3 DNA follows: TGTGCCAGCAGTGCCGCAGATAACTACGAGCAGTACTTC. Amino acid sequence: CASSAADNYEQYF.

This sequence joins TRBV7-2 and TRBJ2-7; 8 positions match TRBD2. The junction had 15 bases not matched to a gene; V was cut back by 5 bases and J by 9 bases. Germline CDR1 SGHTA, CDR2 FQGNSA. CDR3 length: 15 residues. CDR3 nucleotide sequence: TGTGCCAGCAGCCCCACCACGGGAGGGTCTATACGGCAGTACTTC. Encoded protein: CASSPTTGGSIRQYF.

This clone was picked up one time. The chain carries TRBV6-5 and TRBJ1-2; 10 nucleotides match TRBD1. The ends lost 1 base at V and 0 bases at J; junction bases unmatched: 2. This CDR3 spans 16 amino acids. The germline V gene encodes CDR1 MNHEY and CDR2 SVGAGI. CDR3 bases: TGTGCCAGCAGTTACTTCGGGACAGGGGCTAACTATGGCTACACCTTC. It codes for CASSYFGTGANYGYTF.

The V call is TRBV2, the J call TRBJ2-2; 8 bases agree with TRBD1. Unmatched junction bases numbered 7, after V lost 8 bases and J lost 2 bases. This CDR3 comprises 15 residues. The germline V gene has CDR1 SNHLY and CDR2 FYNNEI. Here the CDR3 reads CASLQGDSNTGELFF. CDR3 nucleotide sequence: TGTGCCAGCTTACAGGGGGATTCTAACACCGGGGAGCTGTTTTTT.

CDR3 sequence (DNA): TGTGCCAGCAGCTTAGCGGGACCCACAGATACGCAGTATTTT. Translated: CASSLAGPTDTQYF. The V call is TRBV11-2, the J call TRBJ2-3, with D perhaps assigned TRBD1 or TRBD2 (5 bases each). The CDR3 contains 14 residues. The V and J ends lost 1 base and 2 bases respectively, with 7 bases between them. CDR1 is SGHAT, CDR2 FQNNGV, per germline.

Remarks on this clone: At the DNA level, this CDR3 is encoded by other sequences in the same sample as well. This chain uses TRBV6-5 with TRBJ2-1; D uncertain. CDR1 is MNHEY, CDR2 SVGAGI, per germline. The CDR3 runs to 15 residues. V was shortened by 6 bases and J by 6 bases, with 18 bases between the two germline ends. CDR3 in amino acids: CASRPLGVGFNEQFF. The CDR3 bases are TGTGCCAGCAGACCGCTGGGTGTCGGGTTCAATGAGCAGTTCTTC.

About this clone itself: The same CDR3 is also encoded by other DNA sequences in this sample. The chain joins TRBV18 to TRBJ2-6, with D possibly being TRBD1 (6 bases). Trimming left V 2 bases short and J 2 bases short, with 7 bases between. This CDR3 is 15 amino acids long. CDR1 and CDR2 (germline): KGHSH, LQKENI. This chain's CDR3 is CASSPSGAGANVLTF. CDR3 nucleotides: TGTGCCAGCTCACCATCAGGGGCTGGGGCCAACGTCCTGACTTTC.

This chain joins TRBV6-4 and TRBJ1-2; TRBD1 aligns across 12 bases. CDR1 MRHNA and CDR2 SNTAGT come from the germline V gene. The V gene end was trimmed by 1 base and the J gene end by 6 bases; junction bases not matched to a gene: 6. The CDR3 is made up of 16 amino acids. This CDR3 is CASSDFGTGGRNGYTF. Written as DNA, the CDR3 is TGTGCCAGCAGTGACTTCGGGACAGGGGGCAGGAATGGCTACACCTTC.

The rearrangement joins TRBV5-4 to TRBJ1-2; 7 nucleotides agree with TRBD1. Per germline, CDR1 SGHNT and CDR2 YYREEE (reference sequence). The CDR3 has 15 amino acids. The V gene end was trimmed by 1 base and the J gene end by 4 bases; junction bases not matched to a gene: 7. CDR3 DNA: TGTGCCAGCAGCTTGAAGACAGGGAACCTCTATGGCTACACCTTC. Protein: CASSLKTGNLYGYTF.

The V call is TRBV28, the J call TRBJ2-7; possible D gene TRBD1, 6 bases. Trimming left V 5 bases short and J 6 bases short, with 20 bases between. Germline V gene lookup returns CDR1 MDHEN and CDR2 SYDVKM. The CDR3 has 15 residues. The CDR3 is CASSPTRGSGREQYF. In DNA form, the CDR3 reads TGTGCCAGCAGTCCCACCAGGGGTAGTGGGCGCGAGCAGTACTTC. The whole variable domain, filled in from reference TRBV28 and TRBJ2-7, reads DVKVTQSSRYLVKRTGEKVFLECVQDMDHENMFWYRQDPGLGLRLIYFSYDVKMKEKGDIPEGYSVSREKKERFSLILESASTNQTSMYLCASSPTRGSGREQYFGPGTRLTVT.

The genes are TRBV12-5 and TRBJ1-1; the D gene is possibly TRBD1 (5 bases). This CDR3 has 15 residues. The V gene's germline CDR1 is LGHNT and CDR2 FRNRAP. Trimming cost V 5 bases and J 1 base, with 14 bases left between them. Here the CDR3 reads CASGPRGGKNTEAFF. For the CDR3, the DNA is TGTGCTAGTGGTCCCCGGGGGGGTAAGAACACTGAAGCTTTCTTT.

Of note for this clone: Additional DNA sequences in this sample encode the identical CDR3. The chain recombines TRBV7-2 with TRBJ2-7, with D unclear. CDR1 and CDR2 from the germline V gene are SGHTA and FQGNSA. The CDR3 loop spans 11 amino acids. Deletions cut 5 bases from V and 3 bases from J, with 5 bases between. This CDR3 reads CASSLSYEQYF. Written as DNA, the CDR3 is TGTGCCAGCAGCCTTAGCTACGAGCAGTACTTC.

The CDR3 is CASRIPFGNTEAFF. The CDR3 DNA reads as TGTGCCAGCAGAATTCCATTCGGGAACACTGAAGCTTTCTTT. The chain uses TRBV28 and TRBJ1-1; no clear D. The length of the CDR3 is 14 residues. Germline values: CDR1 MDHEN, CDR2 SYDVKM. V dropped 6 bases and J dropped 1 base, with 12 bases sitting between them.

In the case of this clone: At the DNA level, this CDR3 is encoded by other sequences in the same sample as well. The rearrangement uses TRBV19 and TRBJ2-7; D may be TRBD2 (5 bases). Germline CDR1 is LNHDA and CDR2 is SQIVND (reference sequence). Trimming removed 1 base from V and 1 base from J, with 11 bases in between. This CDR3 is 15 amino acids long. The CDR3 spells CASSIGAGLSYEQYF. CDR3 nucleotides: TGTGCCAGTAGTATAGGGGCGGGCCTTTCCTACGAGCAGTACTTC.